The 8 T cell receptor beta chains reported below all come from one sample, sequenced in a study of neurological immune-mediated disorders. Via MiXCR, TCRdb re-called the 5' RACE reads, giving one row per CDR3 protein. The sample carries 49,000 or so distinct CDR3 sequences, 3.5% to 5% recorded once. The sample taken for sequencing was PBMCs. The source of these receptors is a woman aged 55 to 70 with multiple sclerosis.

V and J are TRBV3-1 and TRBJ2-1, with 7 bases matching TRBD2. V gave up 4 bases and J gave up 4 bases; unmatched junction bases: 7. CDR1 is LGHDT, CDR2 YNNKEL, per germline (reference sequence). This CDR3 is 15 amino acids long. The CDR3 reads CASSPAEREYNEQFF. For the CDR3, the DNA is TGTGCCAGCAGCCCCGCCGAGCGGGAATACAATGAGCAGTTCTTC.

This clonotype was detected ten times or more. The rearrangement uses TRBV28 and TRBJ2-7, with D unresolved. CDR3 size: 12 residues. V lost 5 bases, J lost 3 bases, and 8 bases lay in between. The germline CDR1 and CDR2 sequences are MDHEN and SYDVKM. The CDR3 bases are TGTGCCAGCAGTCTCAAGAGCTACGAGCAGTACTTC. It encodes CASSLKSYEQYF.

This clonotype was counted ten times or more. J is TRBJ2-7 and V is TRBV4-1, with 7 nucleotides matching TRBD1. The CDR3 covers 14 residues. V lost 1 base and J lost 5; bases outside the gene matches: 5. The germline gives CDR1 MGHRA, CDR2 YSYEKL. DNA of the CDR3: TGCGCCAGCAGCCAAGGCCAGGGGGACAACGAGCAGTACTTC. Amino acid sequence: CASSQGQGDNEQYF.

This clonotype was counted only a few times. Just one base apart from a much larger clone, this may be a read error. The J gene is TRBJ2-7, the V gene TRBV28, with TRBD1 identical over 7 bases. In germline, CDR1 is MDHEN, CDR2 SYDVKM. The CDR3 loop spans 13 amino acids. The CDR3 bases are TGTGTCATCAGGGGACAGACAAACTACGAGCAGTACTTC. Its translation: CVIRGQTNYEQYF.

This clonotype has just a few counts. J is TRBJ1-5 and V is TRBV7-2; 7 nucleotides line up with TRBD1. Germline CDR1 and CDR2: SGHTA and FQGNSA. J gave up 6 bases and V 5 bases, and 4 bases lay outside the gene matches. This CDR3 region has 13 residues. The CDR3: CASSQTGTQPQHF. CDR3 nucleotides: TGTGCCAGCAGCCAGACAGGGACTCAGCCCCAGCATTTT.

This clonotype was observed a few times. Relative to the germline gene, one junction end is altered; a read error may explain this. The chain recombines TRBV19 with TRBJ1-5; the D is unclear. Per the germline V gene, CDR1 is LNHDA and CDR2 is SQIVND (reference sequence). The CDR3 runs to 14 residues. The CDR3 sequence is CASSIRDSNQPQNF. CDR3 sequence (DNA): TGTGCCAGTAGTATCCGGGATTCAAATCAGCCCCAGAATTTT.

This CDR3 reads CASSGQVNTEAFF. CDR3 in DNA: TGCGCCAGCAGCGGACAGGTGAACACTGAAGCTTTCTTT. The J gene is TRBJ1-1, the V gene TRBV5-1, with 7 bases aligning to TRBD1. The J segment lost 0 bases and the V segment lost 4 bases, leaving 0 bases of the junction unmatched. The CDR3 extends over 13 amino acids. Per the germline V gene, CDR1 is SGHRS and CDR2 is YFSETQ.

In this sample, this clonotype turned up many times. The J gene is TRBJ1-2, the V gene TRBV20-1; the D is unclear. V lost 7 bases and J 4 bases, leaving 16 bases between the germline ends. CDR1 is DFQATT and CDR2 is SNEGSKA in the germline V gene (reference sequence). This CDR3 is 13 amino acids long. The CDR3 loop reads CSGEGPTSYGYTF. The CDR3 nucleotides read TGCAGTGGCGAAGGGCCTACTAGCTATGGCTACACCTTC.